The clone carrying this T cell receptor (beta chain) was counted many times. Its cognate antigen is unknown. Amplification of TCR beta CDR3 regions was performed using RNA transcripts as template. First-round RT-PCR targeting the TCR CDR3 was performed with the HTBI primer set. TCRdb fed the multiplex PCR reads into MiXCR, producing one record per CDR3 protein. The sample includes 350,000 to 400,000 distinct CDR3 sequences, 15% to 20% of them seen just once. Disease lasting under 3 months, a NOSPECS grade of at least 4, and a Clinical Activity Score of at least 3 were features of the ophthalmopathy patients. The PBMCs were taken from around 10 ml of fresh peripheral blood. This entry belongs to a study of T cells in Graves' hyperthyroidism and ophthalmopathy. Study-level points and caveats: Ophthalmopathy prediction by the model preceded onset by a median 6.5 months. Stable hyperthyroidism and ophthalmopathy were separated using 13 V-J signatures.

Germline lookup yields CDR1 MNHEY and CDR2 SMNVEV (reference sequence). This CDR3 has 17 amino acids. Trimming took 3 bases from V and 9 from J; bases not matched to a gene: 17. Sequenced sample: blood. The rearrangement joins TRBV27 to TRBJ2-1, with 7 bases lining up with TRBD1. The sequence derives from a man between 18 and 29 years old with Graves' ophthalmopathy. CDR3 coding DNA: TGTGCCAGCAGTTTCCAGGCTACAGGGGTCTACCCCAGTGAGCAGTTCTTC. This gives the protein CASSFQATGVYPSEQFF.